These 32 T cell receptor beta chains came from one sample sequenced in a study of vaccination and CD4 T cells after COVID-19. The treatment was: approximately 9-day PBMC culture with coronavirus spike peptide pools or control peptides (ViraFEST assay). Their recognized antigens are unknown. Cultured CD4+ T cells had their DNA profiled by the Oncomine TCR Beta short-read assay. TCRdb independently ran MiXCR on the PCR reads; one entry per CDR3 protein. The top ten clones hold about 15% of a sample with about 19,000 distinct CDR3 sequences, approximately 33% of them seen once. The source material was cultured CD4+ T cells from blood. The source of these receptors is a human donor with COVID-19.

This clonotype was observed once. The CDR3 sequence: CASTLSGADTQYF. The DNA of the CDR3 is TGTGCCAGCACCCTTTCAGGGGCAGATACGCAGTATTTT. The chain uses TRBV28 and TRBJ2-3, with D perhaps matching TRBD1 (6 bases). Trimming shortened V by 7 bases and J by 4 bases, and 12 bases separated the two germline ends. Germline V gene data show CDR1 as MDHEN and CDR2 as SYDVKM. This CDR3 is 13 amino acids long.

This clonotype was seen only a few times. The chain joins TRBV20-1 to TRBJ1-2; D possibly corresponds to TRBD1 (5 bases). The CDR3 extends over 19 amino acids. Germline assignment: CDR1 DFQATT and CDR2 SNEGSKA (reference sequence). The V end was cut by 0 bases, the J end by 2 bases, with 25 bases between. CDR3 bases: TGCAGTGCTAGAGATCAATCCCGGTCCAGCACTACAGGAAACTATGGCTACACCTTC. It encodes CSARDQSRSSTTGNYGYTF.

This clonotype showed up just a few times. The rearrangement links TRBV6-1 to TRBJ1-5; 10 bases are a match to TRBD1. CDR3 length: 16 amino acids. Germline V gene lookup returns CDR1 MNHNS and CDR2 SASEGT. J was trimmed by 3 bases and V by 2 bases; bases with no gene match: 4. CDR3 nucleotides: TGTGCCAGCAGTGAACTTGGGACAGGGGCCAATCAGCCCCAGCATTTT. It encodes CASSELGTGANQPQHF.

The sample holds a few counts of this clonotype. The rearrangement uses TRBV12-3 or TRBV12-4 and TRBJ1-2, with 8 bases matching TRBD1. The length of the CDR3 is 14 residues. After removal of 6 bases from V and 4 bases from J, the junction contained 7 bases not matched to a gene. In DNA form, the CDR3 reads TGTGCCAGCAGCCGCCAGGGGGCCGGCTATGGCTACACCTTC. Translated: CASSRQGAGYGYTF.

The rearrangement links TRBV21-1 to TRBJ1-1; TRBD1 is the table's D call, not checked against the DNA. TRBV21-1 is listed as a pseudogene. CDR3 size: 14 residues. The CDR3 loop is CASSKKDRDTEAFF. In DNA, the CDR3 is TGTGCCAGCAGCAAAAAGGACAGGGACACTGAAGCTTTCTTT.

Only one count was recorded for this clonotype. J is TRBJ1-4 and V is TRBV9; D remains ambiguous. The CDR3 covers 12 residues. The germline V gene has CDR1 SGDLS and CDR2 YYNGEE. V gave up 4 bases and J gave up 11 bases, with 12 bases separating them. In nucleotides, the CDR3 is TGTGCCAGCAGCCCAGTCAATGGGAAACTGTTTTTT. It specifies CASSPVNGKLFF.

J is TRBJ2-5 and V is TRBV24-1, with D unresolved. The CDR3 runs 13 residues. Germline CDR1 KGHDR, CDR2 SFDVKD. V was trimmed by 5 bases and J by 5 bases, leaving 11 bases between them. CDR3 DNA: TGTGCCACCAGTGGTGCCCCTAGGGAGACCCAGTACTTC. It codes for CATSGAPRETQYF.

The chain employs TRBV6-5 and TRBJ1-5; the D gene is possibly TRBD1 (5 bases). Looked up from germline, CDR1 is MNHEY and CDR2 is SVGAGI. Trimming cost V 1 base and J 7 bases, with 11 bases left between them. The CDR3 has 14 amino acids. The CDR3, as DNA: TGTGCCAGCAGTTACTACCAGGGTTTCCAGCCCCAGCATTTT. This codes for CASSYYQGFQPQHF.

The CDR3 region is CASSDGQGRQPQHF. The CDR3 DNA reads TGCGCCAGCTCCGATGGACAGGGTCGTCAGCCCCAGCATTTT. V gene TRBV10-1 combines with J gene TRBJ1-5; 8 bases are shared with TRBD1. The CDR3 runs 14 residues. Trimming removed 8 bases from V and 6 bases from J; junction bases left unmatched: 9. CDR1 and CDR2 (germline): WNHNN, SYGVQD (reference sequence).

This chain connects TRBV12-3 or TRBV12-4 to TRBJ1-1, with TRBD1 as a possible D gene (5 bases). Between the trimmed V and J ends, which lost 4 bases and 5 bases, there was a span of 14 bases. This CDR3 has 14 amino acids. CDR3 in amino acids: CASSWTNGDTEAFF. The CDR3 nucleotides read TGTGCCAGCAGTTGGACAAATGGGGATACTGAAGCTTTCTTT.

The chain recombines TRBV6-1 with TRBJ1-3, with 12 nucleotides matching TRBD1. The CDR3 has 14 amino acids. With 6 bases clipped from V and 4 bases from J, the junction kept 1 base outside the gene matches. CDR1 and CDR2 from the germline V gene are MNHNS and SASEGT. The CDR3 protein is CASSGTGGGNTIYF. The CDR3 DNA sequence: TGTGCCAGCAGCGGGACAGGGGGCGGAAACACCATATATTTT.

This clonotype was seen a few times. The CDR3 bases are TGTGCCATCGGAGGGTCAGATACGCAGTATTTT. It translates to CAIGGSDTQYF. V is TRBV10-3 and J is TRBJ2-3, with TRBD2 as a possible D gene (6 bases). CDR1 and CDR2 (germline): ENHRY, SYGVKD. V lost 8 bases and J lost 4, with 7 bases in between. The CDR3 has 11 amino acids.

The CDR3 bases are TGTGCCAGCAGCGAGGAAGGGATGTATGGGGGCTACACCTTC. Translating gives CASSEEGMYGGYTF. The J gene is TRBJ1-2, the V gene TRBV9, with unresolved D. The CDR3 runs to 14 residues. CDR1 is SGDLS, CDR2 YYNGEE, per germline. V dropped 3 bases and J dropped 8 bases, with 17 bases sitting between them.

V gene TRBV20-1 combines with J gene TRBJ1-4; D perhaps matches TRBD1 (6 bases). Germline V lookup: CDR1 DFQATT, CDR2 SNEGSKA (reference sequence). Trimming took off 0 bases at V and 6 bases at J, with 14 bases between the two ends. The CDR3 extends over 15 amino acids. The CDR3 protein is CSARDSRGLYEKLFF. In DNA form, the CDR3 reads TGCAGTGCTAGAGATAGCAGGGGCCTGTATGAAAAACTGTTTTTT.

The chain is built from TRBV6-1 and TRBJ1-5; TRBD1 matches 7 bases. The trim removed 5 bases at V and 0 bases at J, leaving 4 bases unmatched. The CDR3 has 15 amino acids. CDR1 and CDR2 from the germline V gene are MNHNS and SASEGT. The CDR3 here is CASSQGVHSNQPQHF. CDR3 nucleotide sequence: TGTGCCAGCAGTCAGGGGGTTCATAGCAATCAGCCCCAGCATTTT.

This rearrangement joins TRBV12-3 or TRBV12-4 to TRBJ1-1, with 9 nucleotides matching TRBD1. With V trimmed by 5 bases and J by 4 bases, 8 bases remained unmatched. This CDR3 has 15 amino acids. The CDR3 DNA is TGTGCCAGCAGTCCAGGGACAGGGACAGGCACTGAAGCTTTCTTT. Its translation: CASSPGTGTGTEAFF.

This chain connects TRBV5-4 to TRBJ2-7; D might be TRBD1 (6 bases). Looked up from germline, CDR1 is SGHNT and CDR2 is YYREEE (reference sequence). This CDR3 is 16 amino acids long. The germline V and J ends were trimmed by 0 bases and 0 bases, with 13 bases remaining between them. The CDR3 DNA reads TGTGCCAGCAGCTTGGCCGGGCAGGGGAGCTCCTACGAGCAGTACTTC. Its translation: CASSLAGQGSSYEQYF.

This chain connects TRBV19 to TRBJ1-2, with 10 bases matching TRBD1. This CDR3 is built from 13 residues. V lost 5 bases, J lost 6 bases, and 3 bases stayed unmatched. CDR1 is LNHDA and CDR2 is SQIVND in the germline V gene (reference sequence). CDR3 residues: CASSPTGGDGYTF. In DNA, the CDR3 is TGTGCCAGTAGTCCGACAGGGGGCGATGGCTACACCTTC.

This clonotype was detected a few times. The CDR3 spells CASRPIPQGVGFNSPLHF. In DNA form, the CDR3 reads TGTGCCAGCAGACCCATACCGCAGGGGGTAGGTTTTAATTCACCCCTCCACTTT. The chain employs TRBV27 and TRBJ1-6, with TRBD1 matching 7 bases. V lost 6 bases, J lost 6 bases, and 17 bases stayed unmatched. This CDR3 is 18 amino acids long. CDR1 is MNHEY and CDR2 is SMNVEV in the germline V gene (reference sequence).

This rearrangement joins TRBV19 to TRBJ2-1; 8 nucleotides line up with TRBD2. Unmatched junction bases numbered 5, after V lost 7 bases and J lost 9 bases. The CDR3 is 12 residues long. Per germline, CDR1 LNHDA and CDR2 SQIVND (reference sequence). The DNA for the CDR3 is TGTGCCAGTAAAGCGGGGGTAGGTGAGCAGTTCTTC. Encoded protein: CASKAGVGEQFF. The whole variable domain, remainder taken from reference TRBV19 and TRBJ2-1, is DGGITQSPKYLFRKEGQNVTLSCEQNLNHDAMYWYRQDPGQGLRLIYYSQIVNDFQKGDIAEGYSVSREKKESFPLTVTSAQKNPTAFYLCASKAGVGEQFFGPGTRLTVL.

This chain connects TRBV20-1 to TRBJ2-3; TRBD1 matches 7 bases. V was clipped by 3 bases and J by 4 bases; unmatched bases: 1. The CDR3 extends over 12 amino acids. Germline V lookup: CDR1 DFQATT, CDR2 SNEGSKA (reference sequence). CDR3 bases: TGCAGTGCTAGTGACAGGGCAGATACGCAGTATTTT. This translates into CSASDRADTQYF.

This chain joins TRBV7-2 and TRBJ1-1; the D is unclear. V was cut by 3 bases and J by 6 bases, with 14 bases left in between. This CDR3 region has 14 residues. CDR1 and CDR2 (germline): SGHTA, FQGNSA. This chain's CDR3 is CASSFREMRAEAFF. Written as DNA, the CDR3 is TGTGCCAGCAGCTTTAGGGAAATGAGAGCTGAAGCTTTCTTT.

The V call is TRBV6-1, the J call TRBJ1-1, with 7 bases matching TRBD1. There are 14 residues in the CDR3. CDR1 is MNHNS, CDR2 SASEGT, per germline. The V and J ends lost 6 bases and 3 bases, in that order; junction bases with no gene match: 7. The CDR3 sequence is CASSTGAIYTEAFF. The CDR3 bases are TGTGCCAGCAGCACAGGGGCGATATACACTGAAGCTTTCTTT.

This clonotype was counted a single time. The rearrangement links TRBV4-2 to TRBJ1-1; 7 bases line up with TRBD1. This CDR3 spans 17 amino acids. Trimming took 0 bases from V and 4 from J; bases not matched to a gene: 11. Per germline, CDR1 LGHNA and CDR2 YNFKEQ. This chain's CDR3 is CASSQDNFNRGRTEAFF. The DNA for the CDR3 is TGTGCCAGCAGCCAAGATAACTTTAACAGGGGACGCACTGAAGCTTTCTTT.

The V gene is TRBV6-5, the J gene TRBJ2-6; D not certain. There are 17 residues in the CDR3. Germline assignment: CDR1 MNHEY and CDR2 SVGAGI. Trimming pared 0 bases from V and 0 bases from J, leaving 9 bases between. CDR3 region: CASSYSISGSGANVLTF. CDR3 coding DNA: TGTGCCAGCAGTTACTCGATCTCGGGCTCTGGGGCCAACGTCCTGACTTTC.

The rearrangement joins TRBV7-9 to TRBJ1-1; TRBD1 might be the D (6 bases). There are 13 residues in the CDR3. V lost 4 bases and J 4 bases, leaving 10 bases between the germline ends. Germline V gives CDR1 SEHNR, CDR2 FQNEAQ (reference sequence). CDR3 sequence reads: CASSSDSVTEAFF. As DNA, the CDR3 is TGTGCCAGCAGCTCGGACAGCGTCACTGAAGCTTTCTTT.

Only a few counts were recorded for this clonotype. This chain connects TRBV12-3 or TRBV12-4 to TRBJ1-5; D gene unclear. Deletions cut 6 bases from V and 4 bases from J, with 10 bases between. There are 13 residues in the CDR3. The DNA of the CDR3 is TGTGCCAGCAGGAACGGAGGAAATCAGCCCCAGCATTTT. Its protein is CASRNGGNQPQHF.

The rearrangement joins TRBV29-1 to TRBJ2-5, with 8 nucleotides matching TRBD1. Germline CDR1 and CDR2: SQVTM and ANQGSEA. Losses at the gene ends were 2 bases for V and 5 bases for J; bases not matched to a gene: 4. The CDR3 contains 13 residues. The CDR3 DNA reads TGCAGCGTTGAACCAGGGGGCGGTGAGACCCAGTACTTC. Encoded protein: CSVEPGGGETQYF. Together with reference TRBV29-1 and TRBJ2-5, the CDR3 gives the full variable domain: SAVISQKPSRDICQRGTSLTIQCQVDSQVTMMFWYRQQPGQSLTLIATANQGSEATYESGFVIDKFPISRPNLTFSTLTVSNMSPEDSSIYLCSVEPGGGETQYFGPGTRLLVL.

The CDR3: CASSPRQGGQETQYF. The CDR3 DNA sequence: TGTGCCAGCTCACCTAGACAGGGCGGACAAGAGACCCAGTACTTC. The rearrangement links TRBV18 to TRBJ2-5; 7 bases are shared with TRBD1. The CDR3 is 15 amino acids. From germline, CDR1 is KGHSH and CDR2 LQKENI. V lost 3 bases to trimming and J lost 2 bases; unmatched junction nucleotides: 6.

J is TRBJ1-4 and V is TRBV7-2, with a possible D match to TRBD1 (6 bases). CDR1 SGHTA and CDR2 FQGNSA come from the germline V gene. The CDR3 runs to 14 residues. Deletions cut 5 bases from V and 5 bases from J, with 12 bases between. The CDR3, as DNA: TGTGCCAGCAGCCCCCACAGGGCAAATGAAAAACTGTTTTTT. As protein: CASSPHRANEKLFF.

The chain uses TRBV6-1 and TRBJ1-4; 9 bases line up with TRBD1. This CDR3 has 12 amino acids. Germline CDR1 MNHNS, CDR2 SASEGT. V shed 8 bases and J 8 bases; nucleotides not matched to a gene: 3. The CDR3 nucleotides read TGTGCCAGCCGACAGGGGGAAGAAAAACTGTTTTTT. Protein: CASRQGEEKLFF.

The V call is TRBV7-2, the J call TRBJ1-1, with TRBD1 matching 7 bases. Germline V gene data show CDR1 as SGHTA and CDR2 as FQGNSA. The junction had 6 bases not matched to a gene; V was cut back by 1 base and J by 4 bases. CDR3 length equals 15 residues. CDR3 amino acids: CASSLGRQGSTEAFF. CDR3 sequence (DNA): TGTGCCAGCAGCTTAGGTAGACAGGGAAGCACTGAAGCTTTCTTT.